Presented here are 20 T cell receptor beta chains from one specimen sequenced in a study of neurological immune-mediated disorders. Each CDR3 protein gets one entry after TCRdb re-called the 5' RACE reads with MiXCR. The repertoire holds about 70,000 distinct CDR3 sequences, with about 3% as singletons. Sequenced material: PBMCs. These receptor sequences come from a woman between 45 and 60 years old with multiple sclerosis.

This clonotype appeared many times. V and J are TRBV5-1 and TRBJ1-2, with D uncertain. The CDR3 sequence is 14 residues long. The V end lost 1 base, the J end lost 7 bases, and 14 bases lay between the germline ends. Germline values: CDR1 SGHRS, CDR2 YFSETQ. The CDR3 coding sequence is TGCGCCAGCAGCTTGACTGTCCGGCGGGGTGGCTACACCTTC. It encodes CASSLTVRRGGYTF.

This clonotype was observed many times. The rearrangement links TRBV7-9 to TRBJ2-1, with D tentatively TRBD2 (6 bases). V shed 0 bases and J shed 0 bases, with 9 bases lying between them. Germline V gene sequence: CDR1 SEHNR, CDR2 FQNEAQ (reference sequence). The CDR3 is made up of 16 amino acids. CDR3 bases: TGTGCCAGCAGCTTAGCTCTGACTAGCTCCTACAATGAGCAGTTCTTC. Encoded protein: CASSLALTSSYNEQFF.

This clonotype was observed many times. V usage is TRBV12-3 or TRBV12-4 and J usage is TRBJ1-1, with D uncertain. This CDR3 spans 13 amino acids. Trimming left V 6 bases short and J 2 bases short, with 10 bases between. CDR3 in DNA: TGTGCCAGCAGCCCCGAGGTTAACACTGAAGCTTTCTTT. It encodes CASSPEVNTEAFF.

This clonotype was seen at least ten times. The CDR3 sequence is CASSLDIHHRDGYTF. The DNA of the CDR3 is TGTGCCAGCAGCCTTGACATACACCATAGGGATGGCTACACCTTC. The V gene is TRBV7-8, the J gene TRBJ1-2; D call uncertain. The CDR3 sequence is 15 residues long. The germline V gene encodes CDR1 SGHVS and CDR2 FQNEAQ. Trimming stripped 5 bases from V and 6 bases from J, with 19 bases between.

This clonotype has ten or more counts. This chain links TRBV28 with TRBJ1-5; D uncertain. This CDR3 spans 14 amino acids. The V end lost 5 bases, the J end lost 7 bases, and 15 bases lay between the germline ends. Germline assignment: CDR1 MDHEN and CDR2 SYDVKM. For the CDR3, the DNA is TGTGCCAGCAGTCCGGTAGCCGTTCGGCAGCCCCAGCATTTT. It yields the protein CASSPVAVRQPQHF.

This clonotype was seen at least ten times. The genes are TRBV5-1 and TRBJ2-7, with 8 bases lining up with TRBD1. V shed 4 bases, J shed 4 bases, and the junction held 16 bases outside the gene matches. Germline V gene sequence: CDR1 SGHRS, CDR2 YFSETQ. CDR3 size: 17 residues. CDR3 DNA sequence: TGCGCCAGCAGCCTTACCTGGACAGGGCCTACCCAGTACGAGCAGTACTTC. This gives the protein CASSLTWTGPTQYEQYF.

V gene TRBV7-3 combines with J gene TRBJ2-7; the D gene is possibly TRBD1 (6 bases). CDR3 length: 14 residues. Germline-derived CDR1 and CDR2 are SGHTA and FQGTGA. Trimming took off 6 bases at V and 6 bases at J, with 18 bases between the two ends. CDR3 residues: CASSTGTSPSEQYF. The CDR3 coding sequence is TGTGCCAGCAGTACGGGGACATCACCTTCCGAGCAGTACTTC.

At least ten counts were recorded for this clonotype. CDR3: CASSELAGGNNEQFF. Here the CDR3 DNA reads TGCGCCAGCAGTGAACTAGCGGGAGGGAACAATGAGCAGTTCTTC. The V call is TRBV10-2, the J call TRBJ2-1; TRBD2 agrees at 13 bases. The CDR3 totals 15 residues. Germline V lookup: CDR1 WSHSY, CDR2 SAAADI. V dropped 3 bases and J dropped 5; count of bases not matched to a gene: 1.

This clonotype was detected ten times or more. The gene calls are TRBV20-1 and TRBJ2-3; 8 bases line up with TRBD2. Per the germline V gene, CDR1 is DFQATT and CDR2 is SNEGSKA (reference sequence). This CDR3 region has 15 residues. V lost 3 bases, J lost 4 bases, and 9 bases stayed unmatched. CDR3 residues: CSARLAGSAADTQYF. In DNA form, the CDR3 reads TGCAGTGCTAGGTTAGCGGGGAGTGCAGCAGATACGCAGTATTTT.

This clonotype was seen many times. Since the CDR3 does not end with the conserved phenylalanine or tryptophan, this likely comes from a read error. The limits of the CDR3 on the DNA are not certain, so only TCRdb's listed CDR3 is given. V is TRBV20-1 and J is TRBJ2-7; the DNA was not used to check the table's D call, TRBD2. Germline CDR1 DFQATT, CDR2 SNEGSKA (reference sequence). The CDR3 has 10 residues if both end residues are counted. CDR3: CSARQGGGLL.

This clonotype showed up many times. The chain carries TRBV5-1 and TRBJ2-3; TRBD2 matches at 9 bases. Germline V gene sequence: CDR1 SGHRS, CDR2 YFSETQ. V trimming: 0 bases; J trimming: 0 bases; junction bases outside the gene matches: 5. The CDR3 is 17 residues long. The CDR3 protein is CASSLGLAGSSTDTQYF. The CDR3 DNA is TGCGCCAGCAGCTTGGGCCTAGCGGGATCCAGCACAGATACGCAGTATTTT.

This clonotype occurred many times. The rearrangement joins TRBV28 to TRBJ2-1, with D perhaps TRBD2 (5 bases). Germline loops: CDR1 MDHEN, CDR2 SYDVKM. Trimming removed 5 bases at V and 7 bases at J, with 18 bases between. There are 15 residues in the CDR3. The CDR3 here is CASSEGPVLVNEQFF. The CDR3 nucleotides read TGTGCCAGCAGTGAGGGCCCCGTCCTTGTTAATGAGCAGTTCTTC.

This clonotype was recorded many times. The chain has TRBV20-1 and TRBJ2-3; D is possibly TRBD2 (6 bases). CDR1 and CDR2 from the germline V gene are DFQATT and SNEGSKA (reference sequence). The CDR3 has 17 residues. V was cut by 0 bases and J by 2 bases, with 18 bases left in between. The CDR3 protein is CSARDLLARVPTDTQYF. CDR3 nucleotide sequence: TGCAGTGCTAGAGATTTGCTAGCGAGAGTACCCACAGATACGCAGTATTTT.

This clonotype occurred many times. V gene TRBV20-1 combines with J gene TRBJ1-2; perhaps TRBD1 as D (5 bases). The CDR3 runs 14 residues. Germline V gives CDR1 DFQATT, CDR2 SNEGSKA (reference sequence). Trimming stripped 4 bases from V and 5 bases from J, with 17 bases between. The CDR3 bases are TGCAGTGCTACCAGGGACTCGTCATCATATGGCTACACCTTC. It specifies CSATRDSSSYGYTF.

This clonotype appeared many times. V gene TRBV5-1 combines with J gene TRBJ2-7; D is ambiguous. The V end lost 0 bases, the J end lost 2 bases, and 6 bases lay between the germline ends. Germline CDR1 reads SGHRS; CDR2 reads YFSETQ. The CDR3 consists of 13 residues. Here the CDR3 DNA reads TGCGCCAGCAGCTTGGTTACCCCCTACGAGCAGTACTTC. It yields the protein CASSLVTPYEQYF.

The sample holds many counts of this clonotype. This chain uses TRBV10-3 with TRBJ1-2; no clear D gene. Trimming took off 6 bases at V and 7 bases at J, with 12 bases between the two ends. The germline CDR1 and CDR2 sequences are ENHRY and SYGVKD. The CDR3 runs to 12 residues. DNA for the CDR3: TGTGCCATCAGCCCCCGGGAGGGTGGCTACACCTTC. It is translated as CAISPREGGYTF.

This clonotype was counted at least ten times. In nucleotides, the CDR3 is TGTGCCAGCAGCTTCCGGGACAGGGGCCCTACTGAAGCTTTCTTT. This gives the protein CASSFRDRGPTEAFF. This rearrangement joins TRBV7-2 to TRBJ1-1; TRBD1 matches 10 bases. Germline CDR1 SGHTA, CDR2 FQGNSA. Losses at the gene ends were 3 bases for V and 5 bases for J; bases not matched to a gene: 6. CDR3 length: 15 residues. Based on the CDR3 plus reference TRBV7-2 and TRBJ1-1, the full variable domain is GAGVSQSPSNKVTEKGKDVELRCDPISGHTALYWYRQSLGQGLEFLIYFQGNSAPDKSGLPSDRFSAERTGGSVSTLTIQRTQQEDSAVYLCASSFRDRGPTEAFFGQGTRLTVV.

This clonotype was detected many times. The CDR3 sequence is CASSSVQGPLNLGYTF. CDR3 sequence (DNA): TGTGCCAGCAGCTCGGTACAGGGCCCTCTTAATCTTGGCTACACCTTC. The chain combines TRBV5-6 with TRBJ1-2, with TRBD1 as a possible D gene (6 bases). Between the trimmed V and J ends, which lost 3 bases and 7 bases, there was a span of 22 bases. This CDR3 is 16 amino acids long. The V gene's germline CDR1 is SGHDT and CDR2 YYEEEE.

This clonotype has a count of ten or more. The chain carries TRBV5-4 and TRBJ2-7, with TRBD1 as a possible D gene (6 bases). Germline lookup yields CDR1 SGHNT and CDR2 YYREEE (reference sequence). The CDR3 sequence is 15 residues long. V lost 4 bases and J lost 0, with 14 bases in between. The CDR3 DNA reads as TGTGCCAGCAGCGCGAAAACAGGGAGCTCCTACGAGCAGTACGTC. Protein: CASSAKTGSSYEQYV.

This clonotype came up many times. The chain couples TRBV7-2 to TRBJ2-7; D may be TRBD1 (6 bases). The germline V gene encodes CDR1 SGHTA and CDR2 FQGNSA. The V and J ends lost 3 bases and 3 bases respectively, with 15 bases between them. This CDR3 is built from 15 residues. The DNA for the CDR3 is TGTGCCAGCAGCTTCGACAGGACAACATTCTACGAGCAGTACTTC. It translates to CASSFDRTTFYEQYF.